These 10 T cell receptor beta chains originate from one sample sequenced in a study of OX40 agonist ivuxolimab in advanced cancers. Using immunoSEQ multiplex PCR, the repertoire was profiled, and TCRdb retains in-frame clones only, with some absent. This sample has tens of thousands of clones, with 80% to 90% found just once. Sequences were derived from CD4+ or CD8+ T cells sorted from blood, sampled in a trial of the OX40 agonist ivuxolimab. The source of these receptors is an adult with an advanced solid tumor such as melanoma, head and neck, liver or kidney cancer.

The rearrangement links TRBV4-1 to TRBJ2-1; a weak D match, TRBD2 (5 bases). V was pared by 4 bases and J by 6 bases, with 10 bases between. CDR1 is MGHRA, CDR2 YSYEKL, per germline. This CDR3 is built from 13 residues. The CDR3 DNA follows: TGCGCCAGCAGCCCCTTGGGGAGCAATGAGCAGTTCTTC. Translated, it gives CASSPLGSNEQFF.

The chain joins TRBV29-1 to TRBJ2-7; D remains ambiguous. The CDR3 runs 10 residues. Trimming cost V 5 bases and J 2 bases, with 4 bases left between them. Germline CDR1 SQVTM, CDR2 ANQGSEA. In DNA form, the CDR3 reads TGCAGCGTTCCCCCCTACGAGCAGTACTTC. This codes for CSVPPYEQYF.

The chain uses TRBV5-1 and TRBJ2-1, with 7 bases that match TRBD2. Trimming cost V 4 bases and J 8 bases; bases outside gene matches: 0. CDR1 SGHRS and CDR2 YFSETQ come from the germline V gene. This CDR3 spans 11 amino acids. Written as DNA, the CDR3 is TGCGCCAGCAGCCGGGGGGATGAGCAGTTCTTC. Translation: CASSRGDEQFF.

This rearrangement joins TRBV14 to TRBJ2-6; D call uncertain. The V gene's germline CDR1 is SGHDN and CDR2 FVKESK. The germline V and J ends were trimmed by 5 bases and 2 bases, with 7 bases remaining between them. The CDR3 extends over 14 amino acids. The CDR3 bases are TGTGCCAGCAGCTCGGTTGCTGGGGCCAACGTCCTGACTTTC. Amino acid sequence: CASSSVAGANVLTF.

The rearrangement joins TRBV19 to TRBJ2-5, with 11 bases lining up with TRBD2. Germline V lookup: CDR1 LNHDA, CDR2 SQIVND (reference sequence). The J segment lost 5 bases and the V segment lost 8 bases, leaving 13 bases of the junction unmatched. The CDR3 extends over 16 amino acids. CDR3 DNA: TGTGCCAGTTTCAGACTAGCGGGGTCTAGGGGGGAGACCCAGTACTTC. Translated: CASFRLAGSRGETQYF.

V gene TRBV11-2 combines with J gene TRBJ2-3; D is undetermined. Germline CDR1 SGHAT, CDR2 FQNNGV. The V and J ends lost 5 bases and 2 bases respectively, with 14 bases between them. This CDR3 is built from 15 residues. CDR3 in DNA: TGTGCCAGCAGCCCCCTAAAGGACCTCACAGATACGCAGTATTTT. It specifies CASSPLKDLTDTQYF.

Judged by abundance, this clone is medium-sized. The chain employs TRBV4-2 and TRBJ2-7; tentatively, D is TRBD2 (6 bases). The CDR3 runs to 16 residues. Trimming took off 0 bases at V and 0 bases at J, with 12 bases between the two ends. Germline CDR1 LGHNA, CDR2 YNFKEQ. The CDR3 nucleotides are TGTGCCAGCAGCCAAGATAACGGGAGAGGCTCCTACGAGCAGTACTTC. Amino acids: CASSQDNGRGSYEQYF.

This chain uses TRBV7-9 with TRBJ1-3; 8 bases fit TRBD1. The V gene's germline CDR1 is SEHNR and CDR2 FQNEAQ (reference sequence). The V segment lost 4 bases and the J segment 1 base; nucleotides outside the gene matches: 6. The CDR3 length is 16 residues. As DNA, the CDR3 is TGTGCCAGCAGCTCATCGACAGGGGTGTCTGGAAACACCATATATTTT. This codes for CASSSSTGVSGNTIYF.

The V gene is TRBV9, the J gene TRBJ2-1; 7 bases agree with TRBD2. J was trimmed by 0 bases and V by 3 bases; bases with no gene match: 3. Per germline, CDR1 SGDLS and CDR2 YYNGEE. The CDR3 sequence is 15 residues long. CDR3 in DNA: TGTGCCAGCAGCGCAACTAGCGCCTCCTACAATGAGCAGTTCTTC. Translation: CASSATSASYNEQFF.

The rearrangement links TRBV9 to TRBJ2-2, with 7 bases that match TRBD2. The ends lost 5 bases at V and 3 bases at J; junction bases unmatched: 10. Germline assignment: CDR1 SGDLS and CDR2 YYNGEE. The CDR3 has 16 amino acids. CDR3 protein: CASSLRTSEHTGELFF. The CDR3 DNA follows: TGTGCCAGCAGTCTCCGGACTAGTGAACACACCGGGGAGCTGTTTTTT.